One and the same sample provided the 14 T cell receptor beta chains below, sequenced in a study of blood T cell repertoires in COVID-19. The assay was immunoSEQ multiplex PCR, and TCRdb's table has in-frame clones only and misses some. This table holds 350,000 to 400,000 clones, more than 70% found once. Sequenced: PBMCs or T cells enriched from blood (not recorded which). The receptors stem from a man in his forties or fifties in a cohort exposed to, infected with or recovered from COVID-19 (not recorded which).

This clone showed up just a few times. The CDR3 loop is CASSPDRGRDNSPLHF. CDR3 in DNA: TGTGCCAGCAGCCCGGACAGGGGGCGCGATAATTCACCCCTCCACTTT. The chain links TRBV28 to TRBJ1-6, with TRBD1 identical over 11 bases. The CDR3 runs to 16 residues. Germline loops: CDR1 MDHEN, CDR2 SYDVKM. The junction had 6 bases not matched to a gene; V was cut back by 6 bases and J by 5 bases.

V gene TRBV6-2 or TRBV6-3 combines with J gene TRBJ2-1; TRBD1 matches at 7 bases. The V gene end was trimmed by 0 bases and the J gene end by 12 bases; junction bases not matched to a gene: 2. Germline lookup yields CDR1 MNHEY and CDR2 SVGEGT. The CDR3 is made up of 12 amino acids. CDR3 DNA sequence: TGTGCCAGCAGTTACTCGGGACAGCGGCAGTTCTTC. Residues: CASSYSGQRQFF.

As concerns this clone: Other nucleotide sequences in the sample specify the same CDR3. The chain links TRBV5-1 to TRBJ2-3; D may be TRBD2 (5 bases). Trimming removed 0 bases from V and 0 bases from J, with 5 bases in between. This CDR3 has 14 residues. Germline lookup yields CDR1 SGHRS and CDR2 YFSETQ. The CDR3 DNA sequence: TGCGCCAGCAGCTTGGGACTAAGCACAGATACGCAGTATTTT. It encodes CASSLGLSTDTQYF. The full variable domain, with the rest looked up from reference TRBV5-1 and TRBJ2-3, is KAGVTQTPRYLIKTRGQQVTLSCSPISGHRSVSWYQQTPGQGLQFLFEYFSETQRNKGNFPGRFSGRQFSNSRSEMNVSTLELGDSALYLCASSLGLSTDTQYFGPGTRLTVL.

The CDR3 sequence is CASSVQGLRSYNEQFF. CDR3 sequence (DNA): TGTGCCAGCAGCGTACAGGGACTTCGCTCCTACAATGAGCAGTTCTTC. The chain links TRBV9 to TRBJ2-1; a weak D match, TRBD2 (6 bases). Germline values: CDR1 SGDLS, CDR2 YYNGEE. The CDR3 runs 16 residues. Trimming left V 1 base short and J 0 bases short, with 11 bases between.

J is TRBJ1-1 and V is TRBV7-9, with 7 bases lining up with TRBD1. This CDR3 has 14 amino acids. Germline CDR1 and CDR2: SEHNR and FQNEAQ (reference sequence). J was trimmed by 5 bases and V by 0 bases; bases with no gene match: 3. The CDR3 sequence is CASSLAPGGTEAFF. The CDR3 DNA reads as TGTGCCAGCAGCTTAGCGCCAGGGGGGACTGAAGCTTTCTTT.

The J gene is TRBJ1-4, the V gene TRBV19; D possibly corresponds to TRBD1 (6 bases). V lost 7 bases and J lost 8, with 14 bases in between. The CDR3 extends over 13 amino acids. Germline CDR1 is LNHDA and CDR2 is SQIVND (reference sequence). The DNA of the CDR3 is TGTGCCAGTACCGCGACAGGTAAAGAAAAACTGTTTTTT. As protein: CASTATGKEKLFF.

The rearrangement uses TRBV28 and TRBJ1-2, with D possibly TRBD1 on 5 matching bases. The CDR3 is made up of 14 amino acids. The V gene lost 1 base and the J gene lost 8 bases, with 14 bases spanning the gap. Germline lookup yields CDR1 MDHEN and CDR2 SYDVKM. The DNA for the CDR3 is TGTGCCAGCAGTTTATTTCGCCAGGGAGGAGGCTACACCTTC. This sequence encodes CASSLFRQGGGYTF.

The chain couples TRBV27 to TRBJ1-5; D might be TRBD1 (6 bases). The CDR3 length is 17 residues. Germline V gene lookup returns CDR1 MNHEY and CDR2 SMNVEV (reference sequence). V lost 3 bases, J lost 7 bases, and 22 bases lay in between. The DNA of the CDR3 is TGTGCCAGCAGTTTTAGCCCTACAGGTTTGGGGGCACAGCCCCAGCATTTT. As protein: CASSFSPTGLGAQPQHF.

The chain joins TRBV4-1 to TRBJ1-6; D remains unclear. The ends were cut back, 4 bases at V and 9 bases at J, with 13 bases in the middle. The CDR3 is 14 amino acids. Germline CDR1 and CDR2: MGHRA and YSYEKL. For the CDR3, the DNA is TGCGCCAGCAGCCCCCAGGTTCTTATTTCACCCCTCCACTTT. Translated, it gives CASSPQVLISPLHF.

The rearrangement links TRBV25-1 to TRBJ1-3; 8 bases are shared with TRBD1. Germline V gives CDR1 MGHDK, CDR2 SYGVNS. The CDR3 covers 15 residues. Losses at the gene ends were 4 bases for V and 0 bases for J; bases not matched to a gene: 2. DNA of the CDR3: TGTGCCAGCAGTGCACAGGGGGACTCTGGAAACACCATATATTTT. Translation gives CASSAQGDSGNTIYF. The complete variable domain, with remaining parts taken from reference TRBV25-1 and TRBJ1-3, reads EADIYQTPRYLVIGTGKKITLECSQTMGHDKMYWYQQDPGMELHLIHYSYGVNSTEKGDLSSESTVSRIRTEHFPLTLESARPSHTSQYLCASSAQGDSGNTIYFGEGSWLTVV.

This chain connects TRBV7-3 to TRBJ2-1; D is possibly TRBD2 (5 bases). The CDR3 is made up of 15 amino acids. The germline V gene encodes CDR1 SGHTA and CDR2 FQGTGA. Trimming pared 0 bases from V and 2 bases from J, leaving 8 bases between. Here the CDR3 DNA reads TGTGCCAGCAGCTTAACAGCGGATGCCTACAATGAGCAGTTCTTC. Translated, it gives CASSLTADAYNEQFF.

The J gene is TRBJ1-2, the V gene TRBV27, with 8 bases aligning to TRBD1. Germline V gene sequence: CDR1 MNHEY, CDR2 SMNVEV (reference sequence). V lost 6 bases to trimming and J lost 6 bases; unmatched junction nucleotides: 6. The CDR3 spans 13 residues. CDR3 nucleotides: TGTGCCAGCAGGAGGACAGGGTATAATGGCTACACCTTC. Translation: CASRRTGYNGYTF.

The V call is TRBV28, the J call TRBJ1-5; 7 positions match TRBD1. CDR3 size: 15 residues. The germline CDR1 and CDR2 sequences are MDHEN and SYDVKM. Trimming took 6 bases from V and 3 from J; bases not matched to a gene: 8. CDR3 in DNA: TGTGCCAGCAGCAGCTCGGGACAGTTCAATCAGCCCCAGCATTTT. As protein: CASSSSGQFNQPQHF.

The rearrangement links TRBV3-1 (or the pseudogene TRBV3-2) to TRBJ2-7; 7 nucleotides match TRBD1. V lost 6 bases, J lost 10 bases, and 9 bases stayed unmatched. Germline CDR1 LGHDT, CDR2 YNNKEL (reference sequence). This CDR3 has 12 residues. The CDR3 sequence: CASSTGTVNQYF. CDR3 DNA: TGTGCCAGCAGTACCGGGACAGTAAACCAGTACTTC.